The 18 T cell receptor beta chains below all came from one sample that was sequenced in a study of blood T cell repertoires in COVID-19. Data came from immunoSEQ multiplex PCR; TCRdb stores just in-frame clones and leaves some out. The table records some 200,000 clones, less than 85% of them present only once. Sample: PBMCs or T cells enriched from blood (not recorded which). Receptors were obtained from a woman aged 60 to 75 with acute COVID-19.

CDR3 amino acids: CASSLAGGLSYNEQFF. The CDR3 DNA reads TGTGCCAGCAGTTTAGCGGGGGGCCTTTCTTACAATGAGCAGTTCTTC. The V call is TRBV28, the J call TRBJ2-1, with 8 bases that match TRBD2. This CDR3 has 16 amino acids. Germline V gene sequence: CDR1 MDHEN, CDR2 SYDVKM. After removal of 2 bases from V and 4 bases from J, the junction contained 7 bases not matched to a gene.

The V and J genes are TRBV29-1 and TRBJ1-1, with 7 bases aligning to TRBD1. This CDR3 contains 13 residues. The germline gives CDR1 SQVTM, CDR2 ANQGSEA. V was pared by 7 bases and J by 0 bases, with 5 bases of the junction left unmatched. The CDR3 here is CSGGGQLNTEAFF. The CDR3 region has the DNA TGCAGCGGTGGGGGACAGTTGAACACTGAAGCTTTCTTT.

The V call is TRBV3-1 (or the pseudogene TRBV3-2), the J call TRBJ2-1, with TRBD1 matching 9 bases. The CDR3 has 18 residues. Germline CDR1 is LGHDT and CDR2 is YNNKEL (reference sequence). Germline trimming cut 3 bases from V and 0 bases from J; bases unmatched to any gene: 9. The CDR3 bases are TGTGCCAGCAGCCAGGGGACAGGGCAGAACCTCTCCTACAATGAGCAGTTCTTC. It yields the protein CASSQGTGQNLSYNEQFF.

V gene TRBV27 combines with J gene TRBJ2-7; D is possibly TRBD2 (5 bases). From germline, CDR1 is MNHEY and CDR2 SMNVEV (reference sequence). Trimming shortened V by 6 bases and J by 3 bases, and 18 bases separated the two germline ends. The CDR3 length is 15 residues. The CDR3 bases are TGTGCCAGCAGCTCGCCCCGGGAACCCTACTACGAGCAGTACTTC. Protein sequence: CASSSPREPYYEQYF.

The genes are TRBV15 and TRBJ2-7; TRBD1 matches 11 bases. The V segment lost 4 bases and the J segment 2 bases; nucleotides outside the gene matches: 4. Germline V gene sequence: CDR1 LNHNV, CDR2 YYDKDF (reference sequence). This CDR3 comprises 15 residues. The CDR3 loop is CATSTGTGGTYEQYV. Written as DNA, the CDR3 is TGTGCCACCAGCACTGGGACAGGGGGAACCTACGAGCAGTACGTC.

This clone appeared many times. This chain's CDR3 is CASSEYRGGARYEQFF. The CDR3, as DNA: TGTGCCAGCAGTGAATATCGCGGGGGGGCGCGTTATGAGCAGTTCTTC. The chain uses TRBV25-1 and TRBJ2-1; 9 bases map to TRBD2. V was clipped by 0 bases and J by 8 bases; unmatched bases: 8. Germline V gene lookup returns CDR1 MGHDK and CDR2 SYGVNS. This CDR3 is built from 16 residues.

CDR3: CASSLSGVDTQYF. The CDR3 DNA reads as TGTGCCAGCAGCCTTAGTGGTGTCGATACGCAGTATTTT. The chain couples TRBV12-3 or TRBV12-4 to TRBJ2-3; D gene ambiguous. The ends were cut back, 6 bases at V and 6 bases at J, with 13 bases in the middle. The CDR3 consists of 13 residues.

The J gene is TRBJ1-5, the V gene TRBV6-5; D is uncertain. V was clipped by 0 bases and J by 2 bases, with 8 bases between them. The CDR3 sequence is 15 residues long. CDR1 and CDR2 (germline): MNHEY, SVGAGI. This CDR3 is CASSYSGQGNQPQHF. Written as DNA, the CDR3 is TGTGCCAGCAGTTACTCTGGGCAGGGCAATCAGCCCCAGCATTTT.

This clone was seen a single time. This chain links TRBV27 with TRBJ1-2; TRBD1 is a possible D gene (5 bases). Per germline, CDR1 MNHEY and CDR2 SMNVEV (reference sequence). The ends were cut back, 3 bases at V and 4 bases at J, with 9 bases in the middle. This CDR3 has 13 residues. The CDR3 sequence is CASSLGGPYGYTF. The CDR3 nucleotides read TGTGCCAGCAGTTTGGGGGGTCCCTATGGCTACACCTTC.

The V gene is TRBV19, the J gene TRBJ1-2; D gene unclear. This CDR3 is built from 11 residues. The germline gives CDR1 LNHDA, CDR2 SQIVND (reference sequence). V shed 4 bases and J shed 7 bases, with 7 bases lying between them. The CDR3 loop is CASSTQVGYTF. CDR3 DNA: TGTGCCAGTAGTACTCAGGTTGGCTACACCTTC.

The chain links TRBV6-5 to TRBJ1-2; D is unclear. In germline, CDR1 is MNHEY, CDR2 SVGAGI. CDR3 size: 13 residues. The germline V and J ends were trimmed by 4 bases and 5 bases, with 11 bases remaining between them. Here the CDR3 reads CASSSQNSYGYTF. The CDR3 coding sequence is TGTGCCAGCAGTTCTCAGAATTCTTATGGCTACACCTTC.

To note about this clone: Sequence at one end of the junction differs from germline and may be a read error. The CDR3 region is CASSQETRSSGKLFF. The CDR3 DNA reads TGCGCCAGCAGCCAAGAAACCAGGTCTAGCGGGAAGCTGTTTTTT. The V gene is TRBV4-1, the J gene TRBJ2-2; 9 nucleotides line up with TRBD2. Germline V gene sequence: CDR1 MGHRA, CDR2 YSYEKL. This CDR3 is 15 amino acids long.

The chain employs TRBV6-5 and TRBJ2-5; 7 nucleotides line up with TRBD2. With 0 bases clipped from V and 5 bases from J, the junction kept 6 bases outside the gene matches. CDR3 length equals 15 residues. Germline values: CDR1 MNHEY, CDR2 SVGAGI. This chain's CDR3 is CASSYSKTSMETQYF. CDR3 nucleotides: TGTGCCAGCAGTTACTCGAAGACTAGCATGGAGACCCAGTACTTC.

The V and J genes are TRBV12-3 or TRBV12-4 and TRBJ2-7, with TRBD2 identical over 13 bases. The V and J ends lost 8 bases and 6 bases, in that order; junction bases with no gene match: 4. The CDR3 totals 13 residues. The CDR3: CASGLAGEVEQYF. As DNA, the CDR3 is TGTGCCAGCGGACTAGCGGGAGAGGTCGAGCAGTACTTC.

The V gene is TRBV2, the J gene TRBJ2-7; 13 bases agree with TRBD2. This CDR3 is built from 15 residues. CDR1 is SNHLY, CDR2 FYNNEI, per germline. Germline trimming cut 2 bases from V and 6 bases from J; bases unmatched to any gene: 4. In DNA form, the CDR3 reads TGTGCCAGCAGTGAATGGACTAGCGGGAGTATCGAGCAGTACTTC. This encodes CASSEWTSGSIEQYF.

The V gene is TRBV4-3, the J gene TRBJ2-7, with 9 bases identical to TRBD1. CDR3 length equals 14 residues. V lost 4 bases, J lost 2 bases, and 3 bases stayed unmatched. Germline V gives CDR1 LGHNA, CDR2 YSLEER. CDR3 sequence (DNA): TGCGCCAGCAGCCTAGGACAGGGGACCTACGAGCAGTACTTC. This translates into CASSLGQGTYEQYF.

The V gene is TRBV11-3, the J gene TRBJ1-5; D perhaps matches TRBD1 (6 bases). This CDR3 is built from 20 residues. The V end lost 0 bases, the J end lost 1 base, and 22 bases lay between the germline ends. The germline V gene has CDR1 SGHNT and CDR2 YENEEA. CDR3 in amino acids: CASSLERIRDISWSNQPQHF. In nucleotides, the CDR3 is TGTGCCAGCAGCTTAGAACGGATTAGGGACATAAGTTGGAGCAATCAGCCCCAGCATTTT.

This chain uses TRBV28 with TRBJ2-1, with TRBD1 identical over 11 bases. With 7 bases clipped from V and 8 bases from J, the junction kept 10 bases outside the gene matches. This CDR3 region has 15 residues. CDR1 is MDHEN and CDR2 is SYDVKM in the germline V gene. The CDR3 nucleotides read TGTGCCAGCAATTCCGGGACAGGGGGTTTCTATGAGCAGTTCTTC. Its translation: CASNSGTGGFYEQFF.